Following are 22 T cell receptor beta chains from one sample sequenced in a study of blood T cell repertoires in COVID-19. Clones were sequenced by immunoSEQ multiplex PCR, and TCRdb holds only the in-frame ones, with some missing. Found here are approximately 390,000 clones, about 90% of them singletons; the top ten hold approximately 7%. The sequencing sample was made of peripheral blood. Every receptor here comes from a man between 18 and 29 years old with active or convalescent COVID-19.

Remarks on this clone: This sample includes further DNA sequences coding for the same CDR3. The V call is TRBV27, the J call TRBJ1-1, with 8 nucleotides matching TRBD1. The CDR3 is made up of 12 amino acids. Germline CDR1 is MNHEY and CDR2 is SMNVEV (reference sequence). The V and J ends lost 10 bases and 1 base, in that order; junction bases with no gene match: 2. The CDR3 DNA follows: TGTGCCACAGGACAGGGGAACACTGAAGCTTTCTTT. Its protein is CATGQGNTEAFF.

The V and J genes are TRBV7-6 and TRBJ2-7; 9 positions agree with TRBD2. Per the germline V gene, CDR1 is SGHVS and CDR2 is FNYEAQ. Trimming at V came to 1 base and at J to 2 bases, leaving 9 bases not matched to a gene. This CDR3 has 17 amino acids. DNA for the CDR3: TGTGCCAGCAGCTTAGACGTTAGCGGGGGAGGAACCTACGAGCAGTACTTC. Protein: CASSLDVSGGGTYEQYF.

The rearrangement uses TRBV19 and TRBJ2-3; D may be TRBD2 (5 bases). Trimming shortened V by 4 bases and J by 4 bases, and 9 bases separated the two germline ends. The CDR3 sequence is 13 residues long. CDR1 is LNHDA and CDR2 is SQIVND in the germline V gene (reference sequence). CDR3 in amino acids: CASSSKRPDTQYF. The CDR3 nucleotides read TGTGCCAGTAGTAGTAAGCGGCCAGATACGCAGTATTTT.

V usage is TRBV29-1 and J usage is TRBJ2-3, with D perhaps TRBD1 (5 bases). With 2 bases removed from V and 4 bases from J, the gap between germline ends came to 16 bases. This CDR3 spans 15 amino acids. CDR1 is SQVTM, CDR2 ANQGSEA, per germline. In DNA form, the CDR3 reads TGCAGCGTTGAACAGGGCGGCGAAATCGCAGATACGCAGTATTTT. Residues: CSVEQGGEIADTQYF.

V gene TRBV28 combines with J gene TRBJ1-2; possible D gene TRBD1, 5 bases. The CDR3 consists of 13 residues. Trimming took off 6 bases at V and 3 bases at J, with 11 bases between the two ends. Germline V gene lookup returns CDR1 MDHEN and CDR2 SYDVKM. CDR3 bases: TGTGCCAGCAGGGGACTTCTGTACTATGGCTACACCTTC. This gives the protein CASRGLLYYGYTF.

The chain carries TRBV28 and TRBJ2-7; TRBD2 might be the D (7 bases). From germline, CDR1 is MDHEN and CDR2 SYDVKM. Trimming took off 2 bases at V and 0 bases at J, with 14 bases between the two ends. The CDR3 totals 16 residues. CDR3 DNA: TGTGCCAGCAGTTTAAGGGGGAGGGCCCTCTCCTACGAGCAGTACTTC. Translated: CASSLRGRALSYEQYF.

The chain has TRBV21-1 and TRBJ2-2; the table gives TRBD1 as D, unverified against the DNA. TRBV21-1 is flagged as a pseudogene. The CDR3 runs to 15 residues. CDR3 nucleotide sequence: TGTGCCAGCAGGAACGGACAGGGGAACACCGGGGAGCTGTTTTTT. As protein: CASRNGQGNTGELFF.

This clone was counted only a few times. The gene calls are TRBV2 and TRBJ1-3, with no clear D. The ends were cut back, 3 bases at V and 0 bases at J, with 12 bases in the middle. The CDR3 sequence is 16 residues long. The germline V gene has CDR1 SNHLY and CDR2 FYNNEI. The CDR3 bases are TGTGCCAGCAGTGAGGGCACACAAATCTCTGGAAACACCATATATTTT. It encodes CASSEGTQISGNTIYF.

This chain joins TRBV4-3 and TRBJ1-4; TRBD1 is a possible D gene (5 bases). V lost 0 bases and J 1 base, leaving 12 bases between the germline ends. CDR1 is LGHNA and CDR2 is YSLEER in the germline V gene. This CDR3 has 17 amino acids. CDR3: CASSQDLKGETNEKLFF. For the CDR3, the DNA is TGCGCCAGCAGCCAAGATCTTAAAGGGGAAACTAATGAAAAACTGTTTTTT.

This clone was observed a single time. The chain carries TRBV18 and TRBJ2-7; 14 nucleotides align to TRBD2. CDR1 and CDR2 from the germline V gene are KGHSH and LQKENI. The CDR3 is made up of 14 amino acids. V lost 2 bases to trimming and J lost 7 bases; unmatched junction nucleotides: 1. CDR3 in amino acids: CASSPRTSGGEQYF. The DNA of the CDR3 is TGTGCCAGCTCACCAAGGACTAGCGGGGGGGAGCAGTACTTC.

V is TRBV3-1 (or the pseudogene TRBV3-2) and J is TRBJ2-1; the D gene is possibly TRBD2 (6 bases). This CDR3 contains 16 residues. The V and J ends lost 0 bases and 6 bases respectively, with 15 bases between them. The germline CDR1 and CDR2 sequences are LGHDT and YNNKEL (reference sequence). CDR3 residues: CASSQEGAGIPNEQFF. The CDR3 DNA follows: TGTGCCAGCAGCCAAGAAGGCGCGGGAATTCCCAATGAGCAGTTCTTC.

The rearrangement uses TRBV28 and TRBJ2-7, with TRBD1 identical over 7 bases. The V and J ends lost 4 bases and 3 bases, in that order; junction bases with no gene match: 6. Germline V gene data show CDR1 as MDHEN and CDR2 as SYDVKM. This CDR3 spans 14 amino acids. This CDR3 reads CASSSPRQGYEQYF. The CDR3 coding sequence is TGTGCCAGCAGTTCCCCCCGACAGGGCTACGAGCAGTACTTC.

In its sample, this clone was seen a few times. CDR3 DNA: TGTGCCAGTACCCGGGGTGTAACTGAAGCTTTCTTT. Its protein product is CASTRGVTEAFF. The chain carries TRBV19 and TRBJ1-1; D unclear. Deletions cut 7 bases from V and 5 bases from J, with 11 bases between. Per germline, CDR1 LNHDA and CDR2 SQIVND (reference sequence). The CDR3 totals 12 residues.

The V gene is TRBV4-2, the J gene TRBJ2-2, with D possibly being TRBD1 (5 bases). The V end lost 5 bases, the J end lost 0 bases, and 13 bases lay between the germline ends. Germline CDR1 LGHNA, CDR2 YNFKEQ. There are 16 residues in the CDR3. CDR3 amino acids: CASSARQLSNTGELFF. For the CDR3, the DNA is TGTGCCAGCAGCGCCAGACAGCTTTCGAACACCGGGGAGCTGTTTTTT.

Here the CDR3 reads CASSFGTHPNYGYTF. In DNA, the CDR3 is TGTGCCAGCAGTTTCGGGACACATCCCAACTATGGCTACACCTTC. This chain uses TRBV6-2 or TRBV6-3 with TRBJ1-2; the D gene is possibly TRBD1 (6 bases). Germline V gene sequence: CDR1 MNHEY, CDR2 SVGEGT. V was shortened by 4 bases and J by 2 bases, with 14 bases between the two germline ends. The CDR3 is made up of 15 amino acids.

This chain uses TRBV27 with TRBJ2-1; 8 bases are a match to TRBD2. V dropped 9 bases and J dropped 2; count of bases not matched to a gene: 18. The CDR3 loop spans 18 amino acids. Germline loops: CDR1 MNHEY, CDR2 SMNVEV (reference sequence). In DNA form, the CDR3 reads TGTGCCAGTTATCCGTGGCGGGAACGGGAGGGTACCTACAATGAGCAGTTCTTC. This translates into CASYPWREREGTYNEQFF.

The chain employs TRBV5-5 and TRBJ1-3; weak D call: TRBD1 (5 bases). Per the germline V gene, CDR1 is SGHKS and CDR2 is YYEKEE (reference sequence). The CDR3 contains 13 residues. Between the trimmed V and J ends, which lost 4 bases and 8 bases, there was a span of 13 bases. CDR3: CASSQLGGDTIYF. CDR3 DNA: TGTGCCAGCAGCCAGCTCGGGGGTGACACCATATATTTT.

This rearrangement joins TRBV5-1 to TRBJ2-5; 7 nucleotides agree with TRBD2. The germline V gene has CDR1 SGHRS and CDR2 YFSETQ. The V gene end was trimmed by 0 bases and the J gene end by 5 bases; junction bases not matched to a gene: 7. This CDR3 has 15 residues. The chain's CDR3 is CASSLGAKAGETQYF. As DNA, the CDR3 is TGCGCCAGCAGCTTGGGTGCGAAAGCGGGGGAGACCCAGTACTTC.

The chain combines TRBV9 with TRBJ2-5, with D tentatively TRBD1 (7 bases). Trimming took 3 bases from V and 1 from J, leaving 10 bases between them. Germline V gene lookup returns CDR1 SGDLS and CDR2 YYNGEE. CDR3 length equals 14 residues. For the CDR3, the DNA is TGTGCCAGCAGCGCGCAGGGGGGCCAAGAGACCCAGTACTTC. Protein sequence: CASSAQGGQETQYF.

The chain couples TRBV21-1 to TRBJ2-7; TRBD1 is taken as the D call from the table, unchecked against the DNA. TRBV21-1 is a listed pseudogene. The CDR3 contains 18 residues. The CDR3 DNA sequence: TGTGCCAGCAGTCCCGGGACAGTGCAATCCTACCACTCCTACGAGCAGTACTTC. Translating gives CASSPGTVQSYHSYEQYF.

V usage is TRBV19 and J usage is TRBJ2-7; the match to TRBD2 covers 9 bases. J gave up 4 bases and V 7 bases, and 5 bases lay outside the gene matches. Looked up from germline, CDR1 is LNHDA and CDR2 is SQIVND (reference sequence). The CDR3 is 13 amino acids. CDR3 DNA sequence: TGTGCCAGTACCCCGCGGGAGGGTTACGAGCAGTACTTC. It is translated as CASTPREGYEQYF.

The chain combines TRBV3-1 (or the pseudogene TRBV3-2) with TRBJ2-4; D not certain. CDR1 is LGHDT and CDR2 is YNNKEL in the germline V gene (reference sequence). This CDR3 is built from 14 residues. Trimming left V 0 bases short and J 7 bases short, with 10 bases between. The CDR3 protein is CASSQDYGWNIQYF. DNA for the CDR3: TGTGCCAGCAGCCAAGATTACGGGTGGAACATTCAGTACTTC.